This T cell receptor beta chain was found in a study of T cell responses to AZD1222 COVID-19 vaccine. Turning to the study itself: Second doses at about 4 or about 12 weeks were pooled.

Germline V lookup: CDR1 MGHDK, CDR2 SYGVNS. V was trimmed by 6 bases and J by 6 bases, leaving 8 bases between them. This CDR3 spans 12 amino acids. The method was immunoSEQ multiplex PCR; TCRdb's version includes in-frame clones alone and lacks a portion of them. Of some 130,000 clones listed, about 90% were seen once; the top ten hold approximately 7%. This sequence originates from an adult in good health. The chain combines TRBV25-1 with TRBJ1-4; no reliable D call. Specimen: peripheral blood, collected on day 0 of AZD1222 vaccination. The CDR3 reads CASRGSDEKLFF. For the CDR3, the DNA is TGTGCCAGCAGGGGGTCTGATGAAAAACTGTTTTTT.